This TCR beta chain was recorded in a study of cytomegalovirus exposure and HLA in healthy donors. Findings and limits, study-wide: Several V segments, TRBV6-2 and TRBV6-3 among them, could not be told apart and were dropped. A link between a missense DCLRE1C variant and TCR beta V- and J-gene trimming emerged from a later analysis. Reportedly, diagnosis of cytomegalovirus status by the classifier showed high specificity and sensitivity.

About this clone itself: What it binds is not known.

The primer mix had 60 Vbeta and 13 Jbeta primers. Only in-frame clones appear in the TCRdb table, and some are missing; sequencing was by immunoSEQ multiplex PCR. The sample yields around 75,000 clones, 75% to 80% seen once. The germline V gene encodes CDR1 MDHEN and CDR2 SYDVKM. This CDR3 has 18 residues. The trim removed 3 bases at V and 0 bases at J, leaving 12 bases unmatched. The chain uses TRBV28 and TRBJ2-3; 7 positions match TRBD1. The clonotype originates from a man younger than 35 in good health and CMV-seronegative. The material sequenced was PBMCs. The CDR3 region is CASSFAQDRRHSTDTQYF. The CDR3 DNA follows: TGTGCCAGCAGTTTCGCCCAGGACAGGCGACATAGCACAGATACGCAGTATTTT.